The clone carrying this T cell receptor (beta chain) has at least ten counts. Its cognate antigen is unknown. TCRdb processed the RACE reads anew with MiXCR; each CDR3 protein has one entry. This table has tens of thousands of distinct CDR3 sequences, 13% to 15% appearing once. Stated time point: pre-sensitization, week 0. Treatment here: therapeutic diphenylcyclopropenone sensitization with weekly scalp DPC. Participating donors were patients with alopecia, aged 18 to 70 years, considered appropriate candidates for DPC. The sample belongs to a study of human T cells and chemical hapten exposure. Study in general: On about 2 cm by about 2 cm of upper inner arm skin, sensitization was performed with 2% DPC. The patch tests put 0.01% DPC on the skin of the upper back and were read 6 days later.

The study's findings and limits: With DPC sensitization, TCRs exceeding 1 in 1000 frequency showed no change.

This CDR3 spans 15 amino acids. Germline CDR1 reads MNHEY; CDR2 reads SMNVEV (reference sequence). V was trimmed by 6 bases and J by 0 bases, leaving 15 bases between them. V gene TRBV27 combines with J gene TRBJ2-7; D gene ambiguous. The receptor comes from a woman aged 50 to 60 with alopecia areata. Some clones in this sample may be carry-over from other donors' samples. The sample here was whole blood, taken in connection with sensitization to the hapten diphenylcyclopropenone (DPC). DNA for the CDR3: TGTGCCAGCAGCACAATGTGGGTTTGCTCCTACGAGCAGTACTTC. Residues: CASSTMWVCSYEQYF.